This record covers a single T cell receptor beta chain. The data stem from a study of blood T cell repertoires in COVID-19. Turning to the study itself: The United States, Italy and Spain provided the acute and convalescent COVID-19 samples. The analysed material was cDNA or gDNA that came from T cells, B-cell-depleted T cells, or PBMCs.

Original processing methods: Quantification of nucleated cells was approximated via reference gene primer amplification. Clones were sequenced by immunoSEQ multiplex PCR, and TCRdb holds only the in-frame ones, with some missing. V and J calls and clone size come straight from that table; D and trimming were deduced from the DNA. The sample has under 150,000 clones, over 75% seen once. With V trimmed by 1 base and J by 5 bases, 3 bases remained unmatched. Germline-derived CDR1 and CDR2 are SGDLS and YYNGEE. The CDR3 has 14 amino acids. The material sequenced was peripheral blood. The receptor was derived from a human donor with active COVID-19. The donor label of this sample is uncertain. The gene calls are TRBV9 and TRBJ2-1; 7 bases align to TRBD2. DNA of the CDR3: TGTGCCAGCAGCGTATGGGGAGGGAACAATGAGCAGTTCTTC. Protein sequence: CASSVWGGNNEQFF.